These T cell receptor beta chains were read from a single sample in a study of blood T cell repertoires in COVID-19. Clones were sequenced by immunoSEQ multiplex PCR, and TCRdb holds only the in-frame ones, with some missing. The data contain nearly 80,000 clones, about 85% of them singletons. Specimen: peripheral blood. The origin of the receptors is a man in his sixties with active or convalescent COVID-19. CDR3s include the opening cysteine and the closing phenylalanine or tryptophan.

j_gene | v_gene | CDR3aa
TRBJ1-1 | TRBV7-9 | CASSLESLSNTEAFF
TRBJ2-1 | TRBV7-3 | CASSSGGEQFF
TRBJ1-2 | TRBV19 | CASTAPRTGGDYGYTF
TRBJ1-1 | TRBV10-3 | CAIRGQDSMNTEAFF
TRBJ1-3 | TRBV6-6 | CASSLIQPGGSGNTIYF
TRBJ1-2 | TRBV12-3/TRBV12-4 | CASSFGRVGGYTF
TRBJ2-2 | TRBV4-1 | CASSQDWNRYGTGELFF
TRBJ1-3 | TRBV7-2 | CASSVGHRGSGNTIYF
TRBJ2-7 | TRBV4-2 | CASSPGRQGVSYEQYF
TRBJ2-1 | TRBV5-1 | CASSIPELAGGYEQFF
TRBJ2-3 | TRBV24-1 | CATKGLSSDTQYF
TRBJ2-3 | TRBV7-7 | CASSPGLAGGRDTQYF
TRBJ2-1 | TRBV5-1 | CASSLGRGLAGNEQFF
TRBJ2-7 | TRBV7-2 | CASSLFRTGGEEQYF
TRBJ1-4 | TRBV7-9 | CASSPGQSPTNEKLFF
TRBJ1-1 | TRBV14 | CASSLPARPREAFF
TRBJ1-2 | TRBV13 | CASSLDRGDYGYTF
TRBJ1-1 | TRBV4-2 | CASSHPGQGKAFF
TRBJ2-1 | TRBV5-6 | CASSLTGVSYNEQFF
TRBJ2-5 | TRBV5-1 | CASSLALAGGPQETQYF
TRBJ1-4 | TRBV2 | CASNSGRANEKLFF
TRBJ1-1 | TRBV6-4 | CASRLQGSTEAFF
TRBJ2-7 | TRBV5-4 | CASRRTGENEQYF
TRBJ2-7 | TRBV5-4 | CASSFGGSGYEQYF
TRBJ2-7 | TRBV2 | CASSEAGTSGGGPYEQYF
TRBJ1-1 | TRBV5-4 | CASSPSYLEAEAFF
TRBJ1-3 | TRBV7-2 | CASSLASTRSSGNTIYF
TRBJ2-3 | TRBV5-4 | CASSLVTGGTDTQYF
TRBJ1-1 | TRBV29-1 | CSVTLSEGNTEAFF
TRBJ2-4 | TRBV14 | CASSAYDIQYF